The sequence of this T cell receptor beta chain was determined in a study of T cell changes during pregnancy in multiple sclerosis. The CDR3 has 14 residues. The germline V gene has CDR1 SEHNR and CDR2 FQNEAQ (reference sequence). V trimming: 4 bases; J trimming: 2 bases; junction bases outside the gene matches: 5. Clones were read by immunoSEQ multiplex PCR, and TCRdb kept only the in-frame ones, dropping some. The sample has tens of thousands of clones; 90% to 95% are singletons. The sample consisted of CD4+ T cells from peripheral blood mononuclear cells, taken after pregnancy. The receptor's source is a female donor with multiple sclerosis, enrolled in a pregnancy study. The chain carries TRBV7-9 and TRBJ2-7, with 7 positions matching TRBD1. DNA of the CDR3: TGTGCCAGCAGCTCCCGGACAGGTGCCTACGAGCAGTACTTC. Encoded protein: CASSSRTGAYEQYF.